The next 13 T cell receptor beta chains were all read from a single sample in a study of T cell therapy after organ transplantation. Clones were sequenced by immunoSEQ multiplex PCR, and TCRdb holds only the in-frame ones, with some missing. The data show a few thousand clones, roughly four fifths seen once. These receptors have no identified antigens. The input for sequencing was CD8+ T cells from blood, taken before autologous CMV-specific T cell therapy. All receptors derive from a human patient who had received a solid organ transplant and had CMV disease.

The gene calls are TRBV13 and TRBJ2-5; 10 bases are a match to TRBD1. V was clipped by 5 bases and J by 3 bases; unmatched bases: 6. CDR3 length: 15 amino acids. Germline V lookup: CDR1 PRHDT, CDR2 FYEKMQ (reference sequence). CDR3 sequence: CASSPDGTGEETQYF. In DNA, the CDR3 is TGTGCCAGCAGCCCTGATGGGACAGGGGAAGAGACCCAGTACTTC.

This clone was detected once. The chain combines TRBV7-3 with TRBJ2-1, with TRBD2 matching over 12 bases. The junction had 3 bases not matched to a gene; V was cut back by 2 bases and J by 4 bases. Germline CDR1 SGHTA, CDR2 FQGTGA. The CDR3 spans 16 residues. The CDR3 loop reads CASSLDGTSGYNEQFF. CDR3 coding DNA: TGTGCCAGCAGCTTAGATGGGACTAGCGGGTACAATGAGCAGTTCTTC.

The chain joins TRBV6-4 to TRBJ2-2; D gene unclear. The germline CDR1 and CDR2 sequences are MRHNA and SNTAGT. The CDR3 extends over 13 amino acids. V was cut by 0 bases and J by 4 bases, with 3 bases left in between. The CDR3 is CASSDSSTGELFF. For the CDR3, the DNA is TGTGCCAGCAGTGACTCTAGCACCGGGGAGCTGTTTTTT.

This clone is judged medium-sized. A read error may produce the germline difference seen at one junction end. The chain couples TRBV5-4 to TRBJ1-1; tentatively, D is TRBD1 (6 bases). The CDR3 consists of 15 residues. Germline lookup yields CDR1 SGHNT and CDR2 YYREEE (reference sequence). CDR3 protein: CASTLGPRGNTEAFF. CDR3 DNA: TGTGCCAGCACCTTGGGGCCCAGGGGTAACACTGAAGCTTTCTTT.

V usage is TRBV14 and J usage is TRBJ2-7; maybe TRBD2 (6 bases). The germline gives CDR1 SGHDN, CDR2 FVKESK. This CDR3 comprises 14 residues. The V end lost 5 bases, the J end lost 2 bases, and 13 bases lay between the germline ends. CDR3 in DNA: TGTGCCAGCAGCTTCGCCGGAGGGACCTACGAGCAGTACGTC. It encodes CASSFAGGTYEQYV.

This clone was picked up a small number of times. The chain is built from TRBV4-1 and TRBJ2-1; D could derive from TRBD1 or TRBD2 (5 bases each). Germline V gene data show CDR1 as MGHRA and CDR2 as YSYEKL. The CDR3 runs 15 residues. V was clipped by 4 bases and J by 8 bases, with 18 bases between them. The CDR3 DNA reads TGCGCCAGCAGCCCCCGCCCTGAGGGGTTCCATGAGCAGTTCTTC. Amino acid sequence: CASSPRPEGFHEQFF.

V and J are TRBV9 and TRBJ2-1, with 8 bases that match TRBD2. This CDR3 is built from 15 residues. The ends lost 3 bases at V and 6 bases at J; junction bases unmatched: 8. CDR1 SGDLS and CDR2 YYNGEE come from the germline V gene. The CDR3 nucleotides are TGTGCCAGCAGCGAGGGGGGACTAGGTTTCAATGAGCAGTTCTTC. Amino acids: CASSEGGLGFNEQFF.

The V and J genes are TRBV2 and TRBJ2-5; 11 bases fit TRBD2. Per the germline V gene, CDR1 is SNHLY and CDR2 is FYNNEI. Trimming cost V 8 bases and J 2 bases; bases outside gene matches: 10. The CDR3 runs 16 residues. The CDR3 here is CASQQGTSGRQETQYF. CDR3 bases: TGTGCCAGCCAGCAGGGGACTAGCGGCAGGCAAGAGACCCAGTACTTC.

The rearrangement joins TRBV29-1 to TRBJ1-2, with a tentative D call TRBD1 (5 bases). The V gene lost 1 base and the J gene lost 8 bases, with 8 bases spanning the gap. From germline, CDR1 is SQVTM and CDR2 ANQGSEA. CDR3 size: 11 residues. The chain's CDR3 is CSVEGGRGYTF. The CDR3 nucleotides are TGCAGCGTTGAAGGGGGGAGAGGCTACACCTTC.

The chain employs TRBV27 and TRBJ2-7; no firm D call. Germline CDR1 MNHEY, CDR2 SMNVEV (reference sequence). The ends were cut back, 3 bases at V and 0 bases at J, with 9 bases in the middle. The CDR3 runs to 14 residues. The CDR3 sequence is CASSFGQSSYEQYF. The CDR3 nucleotides are TGTGCCAGCAGTTTCGGGCAGAGCTCCTACGAGCAGTACTTC.

This rearrangement joins TRBV30 to TRBJ2-5, with D tentatively TRBD1 or TRBD2 (5 bases each). Per the germline V gene, CDR1 is GTSNPN and CDR2 is SVGIG (reference sequence). V was cut by 5 bases and J by 6 bases, with 7 bases left in between. This CDR3 has 10 amino acids. The CDR3 DNA reads as TGTGCCTGGGAGGGACAGACCCAGTACTTC. The encoded protein is CAWEGQTQYF.

This clone was seen only a few times. CDR3 in amino acids: CASSKDPYGYYGYTF. DNA for the CDR3: TGTGCCAGCAGCAAGGACCCCTACGGGTACTATGGCTACACCTTC. The chain joins TRBV5-5 to TRBJ1-2; D call uncertain. Germline CDR1 and CDR2: SGHKS and YYEKEE (reference sequence). This CDR3 has 15 residues. The germline V and J ends were trimmed by 4 bases and 3 bases, with 16 bases remaining between them. Together with reference TRBV5-5 and TRBJ1-2, the CDR3 gives the full variable domain: DAGVTQSPTHLIKTRGQQVTLRCSPISGHKSVSWYQQVLGQGPQFIFQYYEKEERGRGNFPDRFSARQFPNYSSELNVNALLLGDSALYLCASSKDPYGYYGYTFGSGTRLTVV.

This clone came up a few times. The CDR3, as DNA: TGTGCCAGCAGCTTGGGTCCTCGACTAGCAGCCAATTACGAGCAGTACGTC. It specifies CASSLGPRLAANYEQYV. This chain uses TRBV5-6 with TRBJ2-7, with 7 bases matching TRBD2. The CDR3 extends over 17 amino acids. The V and J ends lost 0 bases and 4 bases, in that order; junction bases with no gene match: 13. The germline V gene encodes CDR1 SGHDT and CDR2 YYEEEE.